Following are 9 T cell receptor beta chains from one sample sequenced in a study of CD8 T cells in Susac syndrome. Roughly 0.45 to 1 ug RNA was reverse transcribed with random hexamers. MiXCR was run by TCRdb on the immunoSEQ multiplex PCR reads, yielding one entry per CDR3 protein. This sample has more than 65,000 distinct CDR3 sequences, with just under 95% found just once. The sequencing sample was made of CD8+ T cells from PBMCs. The origin of the receptors is a human donor with multiple sclerosis.

This clonotype was recorded once. The chain joins TRBV20-1 to TRBJ1-2; D unresolved. This CDR3 comprises 13 residues. V shed 1 base and J shed 6 bases, with 12 bases lying between them. In germline, CDR1 is DFQATT, CDR2 SNEGSKA (reference sequence). The CDR3 protein is CSARVLDRDGYTF. The CDR3 region has the DNA TGCAGTGCTAGAGTCTTAGACCGGGATGGCTACACCTTC.

The gene calls are TRBV29-1 and TRBJ2-7; tentative D call: TRBD1 (6 bases). This CDR3 region has 14 residues. Trimming took off 7 bases at V and 0 bases at J, with 16 bases between the two ends. The germline CDR1 and CDR2 sequences are SQVTM and ANQGSEA. CDR3 sequence: CSAILGQSSYEQYF. The CDR3 DNA reads as TGCAGCGCCATTTTAGGACAGTCCTCCTACGAGCAGTACTTC.

V and J are TRBV27 and TRBJ2-3, with D uncertain. In germline, CDR1 is MNHEY, CDR2 SMNVEV (reference sequence). With 1 base removed from V and 5 bases from J, the gap between germline ends came to 10 bases. The CDR3 length is 14 residues. The CDR3 protein is CASSLYTTGDTQYF. CDR3 in DNA: TGTGCCAGCAGTTTATACACGACGGGAGATACGCAGTATTTT.

The chain combines TRBV11-1 with TRBJ2-1; the match to TRBD1 covers 9 bases. The V segment lost 8 bases and the J segment 8 bases; nucleotides outside the gene matches: 4. The CDR3 has 12 residues. Germline V CDR1 and CDR2: SGHAT, FQDESV (reference sequence). The CDR3 loop reads CASGTGSYEQFF. CDR3 nucleotide sequence: TGTGCCAGCGGGACAGGGTCCTATGAGCAGTTCTTC. The full variable domain, rest sourced from reference TRBV11-1 and TRBJ2-1, is EAEVAQSPRYKITEKSQAVAFWCDPISGHATLYWYRQILGQGPELLVQFQDESVVDDSQLPKDRFSAERLKGVDSTLKIQPAELGDSAMYLCASGTGSYEQFFGPGTRLTVL.

This chain uses TRBV28 with TRBJ2-7; maybe TRBD1 (5 bases). Germline V gives CDR1 MDHEN, CDR2 SYDVKM. CDR3 size: 10 residues. V gave up 11 bases and J gave up 2 bases, with 7 bases separating them. The CDR3 nucleotides read TGTGCCGCAGGGCCCTACGAGCAGTACTTC. Translation gives CAAGPYEQYF.

The chain uses TRBV28 and TRBJ2-5; D remains ambiguous. CDR3 size: 11 residues. Germline V CDR1 and CDR2: MDHEN, SYDVKM. V was pared by 3 bases and J by 5 bases, with 4 bases between. The CDR3 sequence is CASSLAETQYF. The DNA of the CDR3 is TGTGCCAGCAGTTTGGCGGAGACCCAGTACTTC. Together with reference TRBV28 and TRBJ2-5, the CDR3 gives the full variable domain: DVKVTQSSRYLVKRTGEKVFLECVQDMDHENMFWYRQDPGLGLRLIYFSYDVKMKEKGDIPEGYSVSREKKERFSLILESASTNQTSMYLCASSLAETQYFGPGTRLLVL.

The chain has TRBV5-1 and TRBJ2-1; tentative D call: TRBD1 (6 bases). Germline CDR1 is SGHRS and CDR2 is YFSETQ. V lost 4 bases, J lost 7 bases, and 24 bases lay in between. The CDR3 runs 17 residues. The CDR3 nucleotides read TGCGCCAGCAGCGCCCCGAAGGGGGTAGGACCCCGGAATGAGCAGTTCTTC. Encoded protein: CASSAPKGVGPRNEQFF.

The V gene is TRBV20-1, the J gene TRBJ2-1, with D perhaps matching TRBD2 (5 bases). Deletions cut 0 bases from V and 3 bases from J, with 9 bases between. The CDR3 length is 14 residues. Germline V gene sequence: CDR1 DFQATT, CDR2 SNEGSKA (reference sequence). Here the CDR3 reads CSARDLGDYNEQFF. The DNA for the CDR3 is TGCAGTGCTAGAGATCTCGGGGACTACAATGAGCAGTTCTTC.

The chain carries TRBV28 and TRBJ2-3; D tentatively reads TRBD1 or TRBD2 (5 bases each). Germline CDR1 reads MDHEN; CDR2 reads SYDVKM. V lost 10 bases and J 6 bases, leaving 11 bases between the germline ends. CDR3 length: 11 residues. CDR3 amino acids: CATIREDTQYF. For the CDR3, the DNA is TGTGCCACCATCAGGGAGGATACGCAGTATTTT.